These 30 T cell receptor beta chains came from one sample sequenced in a study of lymphopenia after photon versus proton radiotherapy. Profiled with immunoSEQ multiplex PCR; TCRdb holds only in-frame clones, not every one. Among 65,000 to 75,000 clones, approximately 87% were seen once, and the ten largest hold 10% to 14%. Specimen: peripheral blood, collected from a patient treated with proton-based radiotherapy. These receptors were obtained from a man older than 75 with esophageal cancer.

The CDR3 coding sequence is TGCGCCAGCAGTTTCGACGGAGAGGGTCAGCCCCAGCATTTT. This sequence encodes CASSFDGEGQPQHF. The rearrangement uses TRBV5-1 and TRBJ1-5; D unclear. Deletions cut 5 bases from V and 6 bases from J, with 15 bases between. The germline V gene encodes CDR1 SGHRS and CDR2 YFSETQ. This CDR3 is 14 amino acids long.

Written as DNA, the CDR3 is TGTGCCACCATCGGGGGGCTGACTTTCGAAGCTTTCTTT. Translating it yields CATIGGLTFEAFF. The chain is built from TRBV2 and TRBJ1-1; possible D gene TRBD1, 6 bases. Deletions cut 10 bases from V and 8 bases from J, with 20 bases between. There are 13 residues in the CDR3. The germline CDR1 and CDR2 sequences are SNHLY and FYNNEI.

This clone was counted between two and nine times. The rearrangement uses TRBV5-4 and TRBJ2-7, with D possibly TRBD1 on 6 matching bases. The CDR3 is made up of 14 amino acids. Germline V lookup: CDR1 SGHNT, CDR2 YYREEE (reference sequence). Trimming removed 3 bases from V and 6 bases from J, with 16 bases in between. The CDR3 bases are TGTGCCAGCAGCTCTGGGGGCTACTCTTTCGAGCAGTACTTC. As protein: CASSSGGYSFEQYF.

V gene TRBV27 combines with J gene TRBJ2-3; a weak D match, TRBD2 (6 bases). Trimming took 6 bases from V and 2 from J, leaving 15 bases between them. CDR3 size: 15 residues. CDR1 is MNHEY and CDR2 is SMNVEV in the germline V gene (reference sequence). CDR3 in DNA: TGTGCCAGCAGGCGGGACCTCTTCAACACAGATACGCAGTATTTT. It yields the protein CASRRDLFNTDTQYF.

This chain connects TRBV7-9 to TRBJ2-1; D is ambiguous. From germline, CDR1 is SEHNR and CDR2 FQNEAQ (reference sequence). V was pared by 2 bases and J by 2 bases, with 16 bases between. There are 17 residues in the CDR3. The CDR3 reads CASSLIAWTSTYNEQFF. In DNA, the CDR3 is TGTGCCAGCAGCTTAATCGCGTGGACCTCAACCTACAATGAGCAGTTCTTC.

The V and J genes are TRBV21-1 and TRBJ2-5. TRBV21-1 represents a pseudogene. CDR3 length equals 15 residues. CDR3 sequence reads: CASSRRPLPRETQYF. Written as DNA, the CDR3 is TGTGCCAGCAGTCGCCGACCGTTACCCCGGGAGACCCAGTACTTC.

The rearrangement uses TRBV15 and TRBJ1-1, with D perhaps matching TRBD1 (6 bases). The CDR3 spans 15 residues. Germline V gene lookup returns CDR1 LNHNV and CDR2 YYDKDF (reference sequence). V was trimmed by 0 bases and J by 4 bases, leaving 12 bases between them. The CDR3 nucleotides are TGTGCCACCAGCAGAGACAGGGGTTTGGTCACTGAAGCTTTCTTT. Its translation: CATSRDRGLVTEAFF. The variable domain in full, completed from reference TRBV15 and TRBJ1-1, reads DAMVIQNPRYQVTQFGKPVTLSCSQTLNHNVMYWYQQKSSQAPKLLFHYYDKDFNNEADTPDNFQSRRPNTSFCFLDIRSPGLGDTAMYLCATSRDRGLVTEAFFGQGTRLTVV.

V usage is TRBV7-8 and J usage is TRBJ1-4; the D is unclear. This CDR3 contains 15 residues. Germline-derived CDR1 and CDR2 are SGHVS and FQNEAQ. Trimming took off 5 bases at V and 0 bases at J, with 10 bases between the two ends. This chain's CDR3 is CASSPTLSTNEKLFF. CDR3 sequence (DNA): TGTGCCAGCAGCCCGACCCTTTCAACTAATGAAAAACTGTTTTTT.

This chain links TRBV27 with TRBJ2-7; 7 nucleotides line up with TRBD1. CDR3 length equals 14 residues. In germline, CDR1 is MNHEY, CDR2 SMNVEV (reference sequence). The trim removed 5 bases at V and 6 bases at J, leaving 10 bases unmatched. For the CDR3, the DNA is TGTGCCAGCAGTCAAACCCGGACAGGCTCCGAGCAGTACTTC. Its translation is CASSQTRTGSEQYF.

This clone was observed once. V is TRBV18 and J is TRBJ1-4, with no clear D. Germline CDR1 and CDR2: KGHSH and LQKENI. The CDR3 length is 14 residues. V was shortened by 0 bases and J by 5 bases, with 7 bases between the two germline ends. CDR3 DNA sequence: TGTGCCAGCTCACCACCGTTAGGGAATGAAAAACTGTTTTTT. Residues: CASSPPLGNEKLFF.

The chain recombines TRBV5-1 with TRBJ1-3; no clear D gene. CDR1 is SGHRS and CDR2 is YFSETQ in the germline V gene. This CDR3 contains 14 residues. V shed 0 bases and J shed 3 bases, with 7 bases lying between them. The CDR3 reads CASSLDLVGNTIYF. The CDR3, as DNA: TGCGCCAGCAGCTTGGATTTGGTTGGAAACACCATATATTTT.

The chain carries TRBV5-4 and TRBJ2-2; D is perhaps TRBD1 or TRBD2 (7 bases each). Deletions cut 5 bases from V and 0 bases from J, with 20 bases between. This CDR3 region has 18 residues. Germline values: CDR1 SGHNT, CDR2 YYREEE (reference sequence). CDR3 amino acids: CASSSGGVAGANTGELFF. The CDR3, as DNA: TGTGCCAGCAGTTCAGGGGGAGTTGCGGGAGCGAACACCGGGGAGCTGTTTTTT.

This chain uses TRBV6-6 with TRBJ2-7; 7 bases line up with TRBD1. The length of the CDR3 is 14 residues. Trimming at V came to 4 bases and at J to 3 bases, leaving 6 bases not matched to a gene. Germline assignment: CDR1 MNHNY and CDR2 SVGAGI (reference sequence). The CDR3 region has the DNA TGTGCCAGCAGTTCTACAGGGGATAACTACGAGCAGTACTTC. Its translation is CASSSTGDNYEQYF.

This clone occurred once. The V gene is TRBV11-2, the J gene TRBJ2-3; 11 bases match TRBD2. CDR3 length: 16 residues. Germline lookup yields CDR1 SGHAT and CDR2 FQNNGV. The junction had 5 bases not matched to a gene; V was cut back by 4 bases and J by 2 bases. CDR3 DNA sequence: TGTGCCAGCAGCTCCCTGACTAGCGGGGCCACAGATACGCAGTATTTT. It translates to CASSSLTSGATDTQYF.

V usage is TRBV6-6 and J usage is TRBJ1-2; no clear D. The CDR3 length is 10 residues. V lost 10 bases to trimming and J lost 7 bases, with 10 bases between them. Germline V gene sequence: CDR1 MNHNY, CDR2 SVGAGI (reference sequence). CDR3 DNA sequence: TGTGCCACCTGGGCGGCTGGCTACACCTTC. It is translated as CATWAAGYTF.

The chain uses TRBV10-1 and TRBJ2-7, with TRBD1 as a possible D gene (6 bases). Between the trimmed V and J ends, which lost 3 bases and 5 bases, there was a span of 20 bases. The CDR3 is 16 residues long. CDR1 WNHNN and CDR2 SYGVQD come from the germline V gene (reference sequence). CDR3: CASSDPGRDNVHEQYF. The CDR3 nucleotides are TGCGCCAGCAGTGACCCTGGCCGGGACAACGTCCACGAGCAGTACTTC.

This sequence joins TRBV5-4 and TRBJ2-2; 8 bases align to TRBD2. J gave up 2 bases and V 0 bases, and 3 bases lay outside the gene matches. This CDR3 has 16 residues. Per the germline V gene, CDR1 is SGHNT and CDR2 is YYREEE (reference sequence). This CDR3 is CASSLGTSPNTGELFF. For the CDR3, the DNA is TGTGCCAGCAGCTTGGGGACTAGCCCAAACACCGGGGAGCTGTTTTTT.

The J gene is TRBJ2-2, the V gene TRBV10-3; D unresolved. Trimming left V 5 bases short and J 1 base short, with 11 bases between. The CDR3 contains 15 residues. Germline lookup yields CDR1 ENHRY and CDR2 SYGVKD. The CDR3 DNA sequence: TGTGCCATCAGTCGGCGTGGATTGAACACCGGGGAGCTGTTTTTT. Protein sequence: CAISRRGLNTGELFF.

The rearrangement joins TRBV4-3 to TRBJ1-4; D not certain. The CDR3 runs 14 residues. The V end lost 0 bases, the J end lost 4 bases, and 6 bases lay between the germline ends. From germline, CDR1 is LGHNA and CDR2 YSLEER. The CDR3 region is CASSQEGGNEKLFF. The CDR3 DNA sequence: TGCGCCAGCAGCCAAGAAGGAGGTAATGAAAAACTGTTTTTT.

J is TRBJ1-1 and V is TRBV18; possibly TRBD1 for D (6 bases). Germline CDR1 is KGHSH and CDR2 is LQKENI. The CDR3 is 14 amino acids. V was pared by 1 base and J by 4 bases, with 10 bases between. This chain's CDR3 is CASSPRGAVTEAFF. The CDR3 nucleotides are TGTGCCAGCTCACCACGGGGGGCCGTCACTGAAGCTTTCTTT.

This chain links TRBV5-6 with TRBJ1-5; no firm D call. V lost 5 bases and J 4 bases, leaving 7 bases between the germline ends. The CDR3 consists of 12 residues. Per germline, CDR1 SGHDT and CDR2 YYEEEE. The DNA for the CDR3 is TGTGCCAGCAGTCAGGTTAATCAGCCCCAGCATTTT. Residues: CASSQVNQPQHF.

Only one count was recorded for this clone. V and J are TRBV18 and TRBJ2-7; D is possibly TRBD1 (6 bases). Germline V gene sequence: CDR1 KGHSH, CDR2 LQKENI. CDR3 length: 14 amino acids. V lost 2 bases and J 5 bases, leaving 13 bases between the germline ends. CDR3 DNA sequence: TGTGCCAGCTCACCAGATCAGGGGAGCGACGAGCAGTACTTC. The encoded protein is CASSPDQGSDEQYF.

This chain joins TRBV7-8 and TRBJ1-5; D is unclear. The V end lost 1 base, the J end lost 7 bases, and 14 bases lay between the germline ends. Germline V gives CDR1 SGHVS, CDR2 FQNEAQ. There are 15 residues in the CDR3. In DNA, the CDR3 is TGTGCCAGCAGCTTAGAGAAGGGCCGGGGACAGCCCCAGCATTTT. Protein sequence: CASSLEKGRGQPQHF.

Notes on this clone: Other DNA sequences within the sample encode an identical CDR3. This sequence joins TRBV7-2 and TRBJ2-3; D unresolved. Germline loops: CDR1 SGHTA, CDR2 FQGNSA. There are 12 residues in the CDR3. Trimming removed 5 bases from V and 0 bases from J, with 3 bases in between. The CDR3 loop reads CASSPSTDTQYF. The CDR3 bases are TGTGCCAGCAGCCCTAGCACAGATACGCAGTATTTT.

J is TRBJ2-1 and V is TRBV7-2; 7 nucleotides line up with TRBD2. Germline lookup yields CDR1 SGHTA and CDR2 FQGNSA. The CDR3 runs 16 residues. The ends lost 0 bases at V and 4 bases at J; junction bases unmatched: 6. The CDR3: CASSLAHAGVYNEQFF. In DNA, the CDR3 is TGTGCCAGCAGCTTAGCGCACGCGGGGGTGTACAATGAGCAGTTCTTC.

V and J are TRBV7-2 and TRBJ1-2, with TRBD1 matching 7 bases. Germline CDR1 is SGHTA and CDR2 is FQGNSA. The CDR3 has 15 residues. With 3 bases clipped from V and 4 bases from J, the junction kept 8 bases outside the gene matches. The CDR3 region has the DNA TGTGCCAGCAGCTTGGACTCCGGGACAGTCTATGGCTACACCTTC. This sequence encodes CASSLDSGTVYGYTF.

The CDR3 protein is CASGDGNTGELFF. As DNA, the CDR3 is TGTGCCAGCGGTGACGGAAACACCGGGGAGCTGTTTTTT. V gene TRBV27 combines with J gene TRBJ2-2; D is unclear. CDR3 length: 13 residues. Germline CDR1 reads MNHEY; CDR2 reads SMNVEV (reference sequence). The V end lost 8 bases, the J end lost 2 bases, and 9 bases lay between the germline ends.

The chain employs TRBV2 and TRBJ2-7, with D possibly TRBD1 on 8 matching bases. Germline lookup yields CDR1 SNHLY and CDR2 FYNNEI. V was cut by 6 bases and J by 6 bases, with 21 bases left in between. CDR3 size: 15 residues. CDR3 nucleotides: TGTGCCAGCAGGTTCACGGACAGGGAGGGTTCCGAGCAGTACTTC. It codes for CASRFTDREGSEQYF.

The J gene is TRBJ2-3, the V gene TRBV5-8; 10 positions match TRBD1. Unmatched junction bases numbered 9, after V lost 4 bases and J lost 4 bases. The CDR3 is 16 amino acids. CDR1 is SGHTS and CDR2 is YDEGEE in the germline V gene. The CDR3 sequence: CASSLRTGGNSDTQYF. In DNA form, the CDR3 reads TGTGCCAGCAGCCTCCGGACAGGGGGTAATTCAGATACGCAGTATTTT.

The genes are TRBV9 and TRBJ2-7; 8 nucleotides agree with TRBD2. This CDR3 is built from 14 residues. With V trimmed by 3 bases and J by 3 bases, 5 bases remained unmatched. Germline V gene sequence: CDR1 SGDLS, CDR2 YYNGEE. DNA of the CDR3: TGTGCCAGCAGCGAAGGAAGCGGGAGCTACGAGCAGTACTTC. It codes for CASSEGSGSYEQYF.